These 26 T cell receptor beta chains originate from one sample sequenced in a study of T cell changes during pregnancy in multiple sclerosis. Here immunoSEQ multiplex PCR was the method, and the copy in TCRdb shows in-frame clones only, minus some. The data contain some 97,000 clones, about nine tenths of them singletons. The source was peripheral blood, collected after pregnancy. Receptor source: a female donor with multiple sclerosis, enrolled in a pregnancy study.

CDR3 region: CASSLANSEYEQFF. The DNA for the CDR3 is TGTGCCAGCAGCTTAGCCAATAGCGAGTATGAGCAGTTCTTC. The chain joins TRBV7-8 to TRBJ2-1; weak D call: TRBD2 (5 bases). Trimming pared 0 bases from V and 8 bases from J, leaving 11 bases between. The V gene's germline CDR1 is SGHVS and CDR2 FQNEAQ. The CDR3 contains 14 residues.

The chain uses TRBV30 and TRBJ2-3, with TRBD2 matching 10 bases. Germline V gene lookup returns CDR1 GTSNPN and CDR2 SVGIG (reference sequence). The V segment lost 4 bases and the J segment 3 bases; nucleotides outside the gene matches: 4. The length of the CDR3 is 14 residues. For the CDR3, the DNA is TGTGCCTGGACCAGCGGGAGGGATACAGATACGCAGTATTTT. Translated: CAWTSGRDTDTQYF.

This chain links TRBV28 with TRBJ1-4; TRBD1 aligns across 8 bases. CDR1 and CDR2 (germline): MDHEN, SYDVKM. This CDR3 contains 13 residues. Trimming cost V 8 bases and J 7 bases; bases outside gene matches: 6. In DNA, the CDR3 is TGTGCCAGCGGACCAGGGGGCTTTGAAAAACTGTTTTTT. Translating it yields CASGPGGFEKLFF.

V usage is TRBV19 and J usage is TRBJ2-1, with 9 nucleotides matching TRBD2. CDR3 size: 17 residues. The germline gives CDR1 LNHDA, CDR2 SQIVND (reference sequence). Trimming cost V 3 bases and J 0 bases; bases outside gene matches: 6. The DNA of the CDR3 is TGTGCCAGTAGTATTGTAGCGGGAGTTGGCTCCTACAATGAGCAGTTCTTC. Amino acids: CASSIVAGVGSYNEQFF. The entire variable domain, with the rest obtained from reference TRBV19 and TRBJ2-1, is as follows: DGGITQSPKYLFRKEGQNVTLSCEQNLNHDAMYWYRQDPGQGLRLIYYSQIVNDFQKGDIAEGYSVSREKKESFPLTVTSAQKNPTAFYLCASSIVAGVGSYNEQFFGPGTRLTVL.

This clone was observed once. The chain recombines TRBV10-3 with TRBJ2-2; D remains unclear. V gave up 2 bases and J gave up 6 bases, with 7 bases separating them. The CDR3 is made up of 13 amino acids. Germline-derived CDR1 and CDR2 are ENHRY and SYGVKD. CDR3 DNA: TGTGCCATCAGTGAGGGCAACGCCGGGGAGCTGTTTTTT. This translates into CAISEGNAGELFF.

The genes are TRBV30 and TRBJ2-2, with a tentative D call TRBD1 (6 bases). Germline V CDR1 and CDR2: GTSNPN, SVGIG (reference sequence). Trimming removed 4 bases at V and 2 bases at J, with 11 bases between. The CDR3 length is 14 residues. CDR3 loop: CAWKQGSNTGELFF. The DNA for the CDR3 is TGTGCCTGGAAACAGGGAAGTAACACCGGGGAGCTGTTTTTT.

V is TRBV29-1 and J is TRBJ1-3; D is possibly TRBD1 (5 bases). V was cut by 6 bases and J by 8 bases, with 11 bases left in between. Germline values: CDR1 SQVTM, CDR2 ANQGSEA. This CDR3 has 11 residues. The CDR3 reads CSVQGVDTIYF. CDR3 nucleotide sequence: TGCAGCGTCCAGGGTGTCGACACCATATATTTT.

This clone was observed once. The V call is TRBV7-8, the J call TRBJ2-3; 11 nucleotides match TRBD2. V gave up 5 bases and J gave up 3 bases; unmatched junction bases: 1. Germline lookup yields CDR1 SGHVS and CDR2 FQNEAQ. This CDR3 region has 14 residues. Written as DNA, the CDR3 is TGTGCCAGCAGCAGGACTAGCGGGACAGATACGCAGTATTTT. Translated: CASSRTSGTDTQYF. Full variable domain (remainder filled in from reference TRBV7-8 and TRBJ2-3): GAGVSQSPRYKVAKRGQDVALRCDPISGHVSLFWYQQALGQGPEFLTYFQNEAQLDKSGLPSDRFFAERPEGSVSTLKIQRTQQEDSAVYLCASSRTSGTDTQYFGPGTRLTVL.

V and J are TRBV19 and TRBJ1-3; 7 positions agree with TRBD1. V gave up 4 bases and J gave up 3 bases; unmatched junction bases: 9. The germline V gene has CDR1 LNHDA and CDR2 SQIVND (reference sequence). The length of the CDR3 is 16 residues. CDR3 bases: TGTGCCAGTAGTACGGGCAAGACAGGGCGTGGAAACACCATATATTTT. It encodes CASSTGKTGRGNTIYF.

The rearrangement links TRBV25-1 to TRBJ2-1; D possibly corresponds to TRBD2 (5 bases). This CDR3 spans 12 amino acids. V was cut by 2 bases and J by 10 bases, with 9 bases left in between. Germline V gene lookup returns CDR1 MGHDK and CDR2 SYGVNS. CDR3 DNA sequence: TGTGCCAGCAGTGAACCCCAGCGGGAGCAGTTCTTC. It yields the protein CASSEPQREQFF.

This sequence joins TRBV19 and TRBJ1-2, with D unresolved. Germline V CDR1 and CDR2: LNHDA, SQIVND (reference sequence). V was shortened by 7 bases and J by 2 bases, with 23 bases between the two germline ends. The CDR3 sequence is 17 residues long. In nucleotides, the CDR3 is TGTGCCAGTACACCCTCCCCCTCGGGGAGGTTCAACTATGGCTACACCTTC. This encodes CASTPSPSGRFNYGYTF.

This rearrangement joins TRBV5-5 to TRBJ1-6, with 11 nucleotides matching TRBD1. The CDR3 runs 19 residues. The germline CDR1 and CDR2 sequences are SGHKS and YYEKEE (reference sequence). Germline trimming cut 1 base from V and 0 bases from J; bases unmatched to any gene: 6. The CDR3 DNA follows: TGTGCCAGCAGCTTGACCCGGGACAGGGGGAGCTCCTATAATTCACCCCTCCACTTT. Translating it yields CASSLTRDRGSSYNSPLHF.

This chain connects TRBV14 to TRBJ2-5, with a weak D call TRBD2 (6 bases). This CDR3 is built from 16 residues. The V gene's germline CDR1 is SGHDN and CDR2 FVKESK. V was clipped by 3 bases and J by 5 bases, with 19 bases between them. The CDR3 here is CASSQAGLLGMETQYF. DNA for the CDR3: TGTGCCAGCAGCCAGGCGGGGCTCCTGGGTATGGAGACCCAGTACTTC.

This clone was observed a few times. V usage is TRBV2 and J usage is TRBJ2-7; 10 positions agree with TRBD2. The CDR3 totals 16 residues. The V segment lost 5 bases and the J segment 4 bases; nucleotides outside the gene matches: 11. The V gene's germline CDR1 is SNHLY and CDR2 FYNNEI. This chain's CDR3 is CASSKLSSGSRYEQYF. The CDR3 DNA sequence: TGTGCCAGCAGTAAGCTCTCTAGCGGGAGTAGGTACGAGCAGTACTTC.

The rearrangement links TRBV9 to TRBJ2-5; TRBD2 matches at 10 bases. J was trimmed by 7 bases and V by 3 bases; bases with no gene match: 9. Germline CDR1 and CDR2: SGDLS and YYNGEE. The CDR3 contains 15 residues. The CDR3 DNA follows: TGTGCCAGCAGCGGGACTAGCGGTCCCGCCGGGACCCAGTACTTC. This codes for CASSGTSGPAGTQYF.

This clone was detected a few times. The chain couples TRBV19 to TRBJ1-1; tentative D call: TRBD1 (5 bases). The CDR3 extends over 14 amino acids. The V end lost 3 bases, the J end lost 4 bases, and 12 bases lay between the germline ends. Per the germline V gene, CDR1 is LNHDA and CDR2 is SQIVND (reference sequence). CDR3 region: CASSMGGKVTEAFF. The CDR3 bases are TGTGCCAGTAGTATGGGGGGTAAAGTCACTGAAGCTTTCTTT.

The chain is built from TRBV27 and TRBJ1-1; tentative D call: TRBD1 (6 bases). Trimming removed 8 bases from V and 4 bases from J, with 17 bases in between. The CDR3 loop spans 14 amino acids. CDR1 MNHEY and CDR2 SMNVEV come from the germline V gene (reference sequence). The CDR3 loop reads CASDPRGAGTEAFF. The DNA of the CDR3 is TGTGCCAGCGACCCCCGGGGGGCGGGCACTGAAGCTTTCTTT.

The rearrangement links TRBV12-5 to TRBJ2-2; the match to TRBD2 covers 9 bases. The CDR3 extends over 16 amino acids. Germline-derived CDR1 and CDR2 are LGHNT and FRNRAP. Losses at the gene ends were 6 bases for V and 2 bases for J; bases not matched to a gene: 7. The CDR3 DNA is TGTGCTAGTGGCTCCGGACTAGCGCAAAACACCGGGGAGCTGTTTTTT. It encodes CASGSGLAQNTGELFF.

This clone is a singleton in its sample. V and J are TRBV9 and TRBJ1-1; 8 nucleotides agree with TRBD1. Germline V gives CDR1 SGDLS, CDR2 YYNGEE. V lost 2 bases to trimming and J lost 1 base; unmatched junction nucleotides: 4. The CDR3 spans 15 residues. In DNA, the CDR3 is TGTGCCAGCAGCGTCGTCGGGACAGGGAACACTGAAGCTTTCTTT. As protein: CASSVVGTGNTEAFF.

This sequence joins TRBV20-1 and TRBJ1-2; tentative D call: TRBD1 (5 bases). Germline loops: CDR1 DFQATT, CDR2 SNEGSKA (reference sequence). Trimming stripped 7 bases from V and 2 bases from J, with 8 bases between. The CDR3 totals 11 residues. The CDR3 nucleotides read TGCAGTGTGGAGGGGAACTATGGCTACACCTTC. Translation gives CSVEGNYGYTF.

This clone was recorded only once. The chain recombines TRBV9 with TRBJ1-2; the D gene is possibly TRBD1 (6 bases). The CDR3 loop spans 15 amino acids. V was clipped by 2 bases and J by 3 bases, with 14 bases between them. From germline, CDR1 is SGDLS and CDR2 YYNGEE. In nucleotides, the CDR3 is TGTGCCAGCAGCGTTCGGGCAGGGGCCTACTATGGCTACACCTTC. The encoded protein is CASSVRAGAYYGYTF.

In this sample, this clone turned up a few times. The chain carries TRBV18 and TRBJ1-6; 11 bases match TRBD1. Germline values: CDR1 KGHSH, CDR2 LQKENI. This CDR3 is built from 14 residues. Unmatched junction bases numbered 2, after V lost 4 bases and J lost 9 bases. This CDR3 reads CASSLDRGLSPLHF. CDR3 sequence (DNA): TGTGCCAGCTCACTGGACAGGGGGCTTTCACCCCTCCACTTT.

This chain connects TRBV28 to TRBJ2-1; 8 bases match TRBD2. Germline V gene sequence: CDR1 MDHEN, CDR2 SYDVKM. The CDR3 totals 15 residues. With 5 bases clipped from V and 1 base from J, the junction kept 4 bases outside the gene matches. CDR3 residues: CASSVQRGSYNEQFF. CDR3 coding DNA: TGTGCCAGCAGTGTACAGCGGGGGTCCTACAATGAGCAGTTCTTC.

This clone was picked up one time. The rearrangement links TRBV7-2 to TRBJ1-4; weak D call: TRBD1 (5 bases). Trimming stripped 5 bases from V and 13 bases from J, with 20 bases between. CDR3 length equals 14 residues. The germline V gene has CDR1 SGHTA and CDR2 FQGNSA. CDR3 sequence: CASSQLSRTGGLFF. For the CDR3, the DNA is TGTGCCAGCAGCCAGTTATCGAGAACCGGGGGACTGTTTTTT. Full variable domain (remainder filled in from reference TRBV7-2 and TRBJ1-4): GAGVSQSPSNKVTEKGKDVELRCDPISGHTALYWYRQSLGQGLEFLIYFQGNSAPDKSGLPSDRFSAERTGGSVSTLTIQRTQQEDSAVYLCASSQLSRTGGLFFGSGTQLSVL.

This sequence joins TRBV19 and TRBJ2-1; tentative D call: TRBD1 (5 bases). The germline V and J ends were trimmed by 8 bases and 5 bases, with 25 bases remaining between them. This CDR3 region has 17 residues. Germline V CDR1 and CDR2: LNHDA, SQIVND (reference sequence). CDR3 sequence (DNA): TGTGCCAGTTCTGGCAGGGCACCCAATTTACCAAACAATGAGCAGTTCTTC. Its translation is CASSGRAPNLPNNEQFF.

In its sample, this clone was seen once. This chain links TRBV6-1 with TRBJ1-4; possibly TRBD1 for D (5 bases). The CDR3 consists of 14 residues. V lost 3 bases and J lost 3, with 8 bases in between. Per germline, CDR1 MNHNS and CDR2 SASEGT. CDR3 nucleotides: TGTGCCAGCAGTGAGGGGGGTTCTAATGAAAAACTGTTTTTT. Translated: CASSEGGSNEKLFF.